The 5 T cell receptor beta chains below come from one sample, sequenced in a study of blood T cell repertoires in COVID-19 (dated by TCRdb to 2018 to 2021). Library prep was done by the immunoSEQ multiplex PCR assay. TCRdb took this table from immuneACCESS and kept in-frame rearrangements with V and J called. Such tables lack part of the clones; where checked against another copy, unresolved V genes explain under half of the gap, and the rest is unexplained. The sample includes 300,000 to 500,000 clones, with 88% observed a single time. In total, the top ten clones hold approximately 0.96% of the sample. Sample: PBMCs or T cells enriched from blood (not recorded which). These receptors all come from a woman aged 30 to 39 with acute COVID-19.

V usage is TRBV30 and J usage is TRBJ1-3; perhaps TRBD1 as D (5 bases). V was cut by 8 bases and J by 6 bases, with 20 bases left in between. The CDR3 spans 14 residues. CDR1 and CDR2 from the germline V gene are GTSNPN and SVGIG (reference sequence). This CDR3 is CALAGGYLENTIYF. CDR3 DNA sequence: TGTGCCCTCGCTGGGGGGTATCTGGAAAACACCATATATTTT.

V gene TRBV5-1 combines with J gene TRBJ2-2; 9 bases fit TRBD2. Looked up from germline, CDR1 is SGHRS and CDR2 is YFSETQ. The V segment lost 7 bases and the J segment 2 bases; nucleotides outside the gene matches: 6. The CDR3 length is 15 residues. The CDR3 DNA sequence: TGCGCCAGCCAGCGGGGGGACACAAACACCGGGGAGCTGTTTTTT. This translates into CASQRGDTNTGELFF.

The sample holds one count of this clone. The chain joins TRBV24-1 to TRBJ2-3; possibly TRBD2 for D (5 bases). Germline CDR1 KGHDR, CDR2 SFDVKD. The V end was cut by 5 bases, the J end by 6 bases, with 14 bases between. CDR3 size: 14 residues. DNA of the CDR3: TGTGCCACCAGTGGCGCTAGCATCGGGGATACGCAGTATTTT. Its protein is CATSGASIGDTQYF.

The chain joins TRBV14 to TRBJ2-3; 8 bases are a match to TRBD1. Germline assignment: CDR1 SGHDN and CDR2 FVKESK. J was trimmed by 5 bases and V by 5 bases; bases with no gene match: 6. The CDR3 extends over 14 amino acids. The DNA for the CDR3 is TGTGCCAGCAGCACGCAGGGGGCATTAGATACGCAGTATTTT. Its protein product is CASSTQGALDTQYF.

The CDR3 coding sequence is TGTGCCAGCAGTTTGTCGGACAGGGCGAGCTCCTATAATTCACCCCTCCACTTT. Its protein is CASSLSDRASSYNSPLHF. V is TRBV27 and J is TRBJ1-6; 8 bases agree with TRBD1. V was pared by 3 bases and J by 0 bases, with 7 bases of the junction left unmatched. CDR3 size: 18 residues. Germline V CDR1 and CDR2: MNHEY, SMNVEV (reference sequence).